This TCR beta chain was identified in a study of blood T cell repertoires in COVID-19. Assay used: immunoSEQ multiplex PCR; TCRdb lists only in-frame clones, some missing. This sample has some 250,000 clones; 70% to 90% occur once, and the top ten carry about 3.1%. The sequence came from a woman aged 30 to 39 who had recovered from COVID-19. The material sequenced was peripheral blood.

CDR3 sequence: CAISETSLETQYF. The CDR3 nucleotides read TGTGCCATCAGTGAGACTAGTTTAGAGACCCAGTACTTC. The rearrangement joins TRBV10-3 to TRBJ2-5, with a weak D call TRBD2 (5 bases). The germline V gene encodes CDR1 ENHRY and CDR2 SYGVKD. V shed 2 bases and J shed 4 bases, with 8 bases lying between them. This CDR3 region has 13 residues.